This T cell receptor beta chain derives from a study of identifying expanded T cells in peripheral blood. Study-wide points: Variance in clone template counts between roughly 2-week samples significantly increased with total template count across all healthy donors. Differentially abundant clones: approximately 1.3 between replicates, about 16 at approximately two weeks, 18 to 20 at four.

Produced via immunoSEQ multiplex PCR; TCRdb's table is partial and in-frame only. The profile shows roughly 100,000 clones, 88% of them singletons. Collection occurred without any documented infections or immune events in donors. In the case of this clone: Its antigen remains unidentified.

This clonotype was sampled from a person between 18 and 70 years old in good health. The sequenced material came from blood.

The CDR3 loop is CASSRREGETQYF. In nucleotides, the CDR3 is TGTGCCAGCAGCCGCCGGGAGGGAGAGACCCAGTACTTC. V is TRBV5-8 and J is TRBJ2-5; 8 bases are shared with TRBD2. The V gene end was trimmed by 4 bases and the J gene end by 4 bases; junction bases not matched to a gene: 3. The CDR3 is 13 amino acids. Germline V CDR1 and CDR2: SGHTS, YDEGEE.